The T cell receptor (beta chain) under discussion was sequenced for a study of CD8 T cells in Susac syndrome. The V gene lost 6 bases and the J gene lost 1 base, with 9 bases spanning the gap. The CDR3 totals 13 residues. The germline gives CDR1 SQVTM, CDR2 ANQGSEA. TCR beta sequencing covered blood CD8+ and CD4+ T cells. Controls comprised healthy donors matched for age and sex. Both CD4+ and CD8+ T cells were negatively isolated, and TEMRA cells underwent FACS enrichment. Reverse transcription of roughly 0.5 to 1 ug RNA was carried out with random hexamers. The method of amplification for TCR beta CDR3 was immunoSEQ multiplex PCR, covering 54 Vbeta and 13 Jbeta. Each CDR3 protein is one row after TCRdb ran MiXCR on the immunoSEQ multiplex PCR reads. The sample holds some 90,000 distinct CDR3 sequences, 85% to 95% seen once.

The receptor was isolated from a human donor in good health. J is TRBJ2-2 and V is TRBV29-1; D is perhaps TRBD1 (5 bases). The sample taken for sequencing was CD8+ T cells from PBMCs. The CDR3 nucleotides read TGCAGCGTCGACAGCTTGAACACCGGGGAGCTGTTTTTT. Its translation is CSVDSLNTGELFF.